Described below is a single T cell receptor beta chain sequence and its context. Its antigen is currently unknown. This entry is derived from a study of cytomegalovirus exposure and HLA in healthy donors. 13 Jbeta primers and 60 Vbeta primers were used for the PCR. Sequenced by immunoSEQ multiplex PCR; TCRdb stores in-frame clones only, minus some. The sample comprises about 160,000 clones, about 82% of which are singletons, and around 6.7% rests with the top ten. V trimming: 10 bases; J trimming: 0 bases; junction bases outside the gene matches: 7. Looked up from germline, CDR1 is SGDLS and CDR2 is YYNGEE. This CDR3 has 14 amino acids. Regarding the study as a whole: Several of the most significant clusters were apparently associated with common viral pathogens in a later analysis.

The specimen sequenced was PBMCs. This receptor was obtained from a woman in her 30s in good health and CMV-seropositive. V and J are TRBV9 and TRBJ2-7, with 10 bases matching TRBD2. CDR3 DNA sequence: TGTGCCCCAGGGGCTAGCGGGGGCTCCTACGAGCAGTACTTC. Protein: CAPGASGGSYEQYF.